The next 10 T cell receptor beta chains were all read from a single sample in a study of T-cell memory formation after mild COVID-19. TCRdb reprocessed the 5' RACE reads via MiXCR and lists one record per CDR3 protein. The data hold 250,000 to 350,000 distinct CDR3 sequences, with about 16% observed a single time. The sequenced sample consisted of PBMCs or a T cell subset sorted from them (not recorded which). Receptors originate from a young man who had mild COVID-19 (a few samples of this study predate the infection). Cell type and time point are not known.

This clonotype turned up a few times. The chain has TRBV9 and TRBJ2-7, with D perhaps given as TRBD1 or TRBD2 (6 bases each). This CDR3 comprises 16 residues. Germline CDR1 reads SGDLS; CDR2 reads YYNGEE. V lost 4 bases and J 2 bases, leaving 19 bases between the germline ends. In nucleotides, the CDR3 is TGTGCCAGCAGCCCCCTAGGGGGGCGAAAGGCCTACGAGCAGTACTTC. Translation: CASSPLGGRKAYEQYF.

The genes are TRBV6-6 and TRBJ1-2; tentatively, D is TRBD1 (5 bases). V was pared by 6 bases and J by 8 bases, with 16 bases between. Germline loops: CDR1 MNHNY, CDR2 SVGAGI (reference sequence). The length of the CDR3 is 13 residues. DNA of the CDR3: TGTGCCAGCAGCTACCGGGGGGGAGACGGCTACACCTTC. Its protein is CASSYRGGDGYTF.

The sample holds a few counts of this clonotype. The V gene is TRBV9, the J gene TRBJ2-1, with D possibly being TRBD2 (6 bases). The germline gives CDR1 SGDLS, CDR2 YYNGEE. The CDR3 is 15 residues long. Trimming pared 1 base from V and 3 bases from J, leaving 11 bases between. The CDR3 spells CASSVSGGYYNEQFF. The CDR3 nucleotides are TGTGCCAGCAGCGTATCCGGGGGATACTACAATGAGCAGTTCTTC.

The V and J genes are TRBV12-5 and TRBJ2-5; D possibly matches TRBD1 or TRBD2 (6 bases each). This CDR3 is built from 16 residues. CDR1 LGHNT and CDR2 FRNRAP come from the germline V gene. The V end lost 5 bases, the J end lost 1 base, and 17 bases lay between the germline ends. CDR3 region: CASGAGTGGTQETQYF. The CDR3 DNA reads as TGTGCTAGTGGTGCCGGGACTGGGGGCACCCAAGAGACCCAGTACTTC.

The rearrangement joins TRBV4-3 to TRBJ2-3; 10 nucleotides line up with TRBD2. The CDR3 is 16 residues long. Germline loops: CDR1 LGHNA, CDR2 YSLEER. V shed 3 bases and J 2 bases; nucleotides not matched to a gene: 5. CDR3 bases: TGCGCCAGCAGCCAGGAAGCGGGGGGGTACACAGATACGCAGTATTTT. This gives the protein CASSQEAGGYTDTQYF.

This clonotype was seen at least ten times. The CDR3 spells CASSFRGLGYNEQFF. The CDR3 nucleotides are TGTGCCAGCAGCTTCAGGGGATTGGGCTACAATGAGCAGTTCTTC. The chain couples TRBV7-9 to TRBJ2-1; TRBD1 is a possible D gene (6 bases). Trimming took 3 bases from V and 3 from J, leaving 12 bases between them. This CDR3 is built from 15 residues. The germline V gene encodes CDR1 SEHNR and CDR2 FQNEAQ (reference sequence). Full variable domain (rest looked up from reference TRBV7-9 and TRBJ2-1): DTGVSQNPRHKITKRGQNVTFRCDPISEHNRLYWYRQTLGQGPEFLTYFQNEAQLEKSRLLSDRFSAERPKGSFSTLEIQRTEQGDSAMYLCASSFRGLGYNEQFFGPGTRLTVL.

The chain carries TRBV6-5 and TRBJ2-1; tentatively, D is TRBD1 (5 bases). V lost 5 bases and J 4 bases, leaving 12 bases between the germline ends. The germline V gene has CDR1 MNHEY and CDR2 SVGAGI. This CDR3 comprises 14 residues. The CDR3 loop reads CASSPDRRYNEQFF. CDR3 coding DNA: TGTGCCAGCAGTCCCGACAGAAGATACAATGAGCAGTTCTTC.

This clonotype was detected a few times. V and J are TRBV7-9 and TRBJ2-5; D is perhaps TRBD2 (6 bases). V lost 5 bases to trimming and J lost 5 bases, with 15 bases between them. Germline V lookup: CDR1 SEHNR, CDR2 FQNEAQ (reference sequence). The length of the CDR3 is 14 residues. The chain's CDR3 is CASSQPGVMETQYF. CDR3 nucleotide sequence: TGTGCCAGCAGCCAACCGGGAGTTATGGAGACCCAGTACTTC.

There are a few counts of this clonotype. This chain uses TRBV18 with TRBJ1-2, with a tentative D call TRBD1 (5 bases). The CDR3 totals 16 residues. Germline loops: CDR1 KGHSH, CDR2 LQKENI. V was cut by 1 base and J by 3 bases, with 15 bases left in between. The CDR3 nucleotides read TGTGCCAGCTCACCACGGGAGCCGGGAGGGGACTATGGCTACACCTTC. As protein: CASSPREPGGDYGYTF.

The gene calls are TRBV2 and TRBJ2-7; a weak D match, TRBD1 (5 bases). Germline CDR1 is SNHLY and CDR2 is FYNNEI. V was trimmed by 8 bases and J by 7 bases, leaving 27 bases between them. The CDR3 is 16 amino acids. The CDR3 reads CASGATLQSHQREQYF. The CDR3 coding sequence is TGTGCCAGCGGGGCCACTTTACAGTCCCACCAACGTGAGCAGTACTTC.